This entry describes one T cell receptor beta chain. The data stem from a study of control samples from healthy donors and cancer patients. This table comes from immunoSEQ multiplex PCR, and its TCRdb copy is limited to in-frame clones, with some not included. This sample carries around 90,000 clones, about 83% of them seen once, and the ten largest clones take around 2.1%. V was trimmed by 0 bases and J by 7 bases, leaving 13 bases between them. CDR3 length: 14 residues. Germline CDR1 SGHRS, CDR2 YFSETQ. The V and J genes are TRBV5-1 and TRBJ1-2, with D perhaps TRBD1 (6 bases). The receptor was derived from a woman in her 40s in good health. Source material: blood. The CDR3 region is CASSLGQGSVGYTF. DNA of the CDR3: TGCGCCAGCAGCTTGGGGCAGGGGTCCGTTGGCTACACCTTC.